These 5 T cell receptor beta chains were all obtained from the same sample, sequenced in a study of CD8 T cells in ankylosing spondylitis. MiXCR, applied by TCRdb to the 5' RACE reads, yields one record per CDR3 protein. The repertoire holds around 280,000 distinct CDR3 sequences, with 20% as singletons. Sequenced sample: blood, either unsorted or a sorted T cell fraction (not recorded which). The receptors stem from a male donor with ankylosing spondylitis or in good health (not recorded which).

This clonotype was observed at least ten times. The chain's CDR3 is CASSSHRSYQETQYF. CDR3 sequence (DNA): TGTGCCAGCAGCTCACACCGTTCTTACCAAGAGACCCAGTACTTC. V and J are TRBV7-6 and TRBJ2-5; unclear D gene. The germline CDR1 and CDR2 sequences are SGHVS and FNYEAQ. V lost 4 bases to trimming and J lost 0 bases, with 12 bases between them. This CDR3 has 15 amino acids.

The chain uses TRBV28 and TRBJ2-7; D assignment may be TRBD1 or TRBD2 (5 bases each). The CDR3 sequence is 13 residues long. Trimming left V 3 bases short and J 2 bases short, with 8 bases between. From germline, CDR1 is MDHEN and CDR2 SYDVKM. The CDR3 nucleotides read TGTGCCAGCAGTTTGGGACGGCCCTACGAGCAGTACGTC. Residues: CASSLGRPYEQYV.

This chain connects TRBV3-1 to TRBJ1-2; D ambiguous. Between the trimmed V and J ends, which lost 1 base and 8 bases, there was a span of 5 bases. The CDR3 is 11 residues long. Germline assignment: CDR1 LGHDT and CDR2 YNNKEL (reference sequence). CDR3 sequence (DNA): TGTGCCAGCAGCCAAGGCAAGGGCTACACCTTC. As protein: CASSQGKGYTF.

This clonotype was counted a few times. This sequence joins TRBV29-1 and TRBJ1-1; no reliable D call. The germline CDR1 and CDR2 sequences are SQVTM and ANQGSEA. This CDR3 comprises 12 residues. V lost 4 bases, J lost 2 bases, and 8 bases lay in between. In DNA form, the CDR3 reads TGCAGCGTTGCTCTCCTTAACACTGAAGCTTTCTTT. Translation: CSVALLNTEAFF.

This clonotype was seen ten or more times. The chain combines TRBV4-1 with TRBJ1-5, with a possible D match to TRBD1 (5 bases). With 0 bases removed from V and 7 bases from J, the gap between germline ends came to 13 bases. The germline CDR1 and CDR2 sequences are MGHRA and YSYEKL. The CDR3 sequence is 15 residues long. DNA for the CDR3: TGCGCCAGCAGCCAAGAGTCCCAGGGAAACCAGCCCCAGCATTTT. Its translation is CASSQESQGNQPQHF.